This T cell receptor beta chain was sequenced in a study of cytomegalovirus exposure and HLA in healthy donors. The wider study: Earlier, approximately 180 million T cells were analyzed, and 90 million to 140 million unique TCR beta sequences were found among them. Study results and caveats: Analysis was carried out at a later point, and it linked a missense DCLRE1C variant to TCR beta V- and J-gene trimming.

At sampling all donors were nominally healthy, likely with unrecorded immune exposures. The V end was cut by 4 bases, the J end by 6 bases, with 14 bases between. The CDR3 consists of 14 residues. Germline loops: CDR1 SGHNT, CDR2 YYREEE (reference sequence). 13 Jbeta primers and 60 Vbeta primers were used for the PCR. In the source study's methods: An analysis performed later counted 75 million to 80 million unique TCR beta chains (roughly 11 million of them shared). The repertoire was sequenced with immunoSEQ multiplex PCR; TCRdb's copy has only in-frame clones and lacks some. That table is the source of V, J and clone size, and D and trimming were worked out from the DNA. The profile shows some 130,000 clones, roughly 80% of them singletons. Note on this clone: Its matching antigen is unknown.

The V call is TRBV5-4, the J call TRBJ1-3; maybe TRBD1 (5 bases). The sequencing sample was made of PBMCs. The sequence derives from a man in his thirties or forties in good health and CMV-seronegative. CDR3 residues: CASSLDSLANTIYF. The CDR3 nucleotides are TGTGCCAGCAGCCTTGACAGTTTGGCAAACACCATATATTTT.